Included here is one T cell receptor (beta chain) sequence, with context. Its antigen is as yet unknown. These data originate in a study of Ad26.COV2.S vaccination and SARS-CoV-2 variants. Study conclusions and caveats: Analytic work on TCR breadth and depth might have understated the full extent of total T cell responses.

The treatment here: 15 to 20 received Ad26.COV2.S at low or high dose, single or two shots; 5 received placebo; per-sample allocation not given. Following the first vaccine or placebo injection, samples were taken on day 63. The CDR3 is made up of 14 amino acids. Germline V gives CDR1 MGHRA, CDR2 YSYEKL. V was clipped by 0 bases and J by 2 bases, with 8 bases between them. TCRdb's table, derived via immunoSEQ multiplex PCR, lists solely in-frame clones and lacks some. The table lists over 300,000 clones, around 82% of them singletons. This sample comprised peripheral blood, obtained in a trial of Ad26.COV2.S vaccine versus placebo. The receptor's source is a person between 18 and 65 years old who received the Ad26.COV2.S COVID-19 vaccine or a placebo. J is TRBJ2-7 and V is TRBV4-1; D is uncertain. CDR3 amino acids: CASSQDAGPYEQYF. The CDR3 DNA sequence: TGCGCCAGCAGCCAAGATGCCGGACCCTACGAGCAGTACTTC.